These 27 T cell receptor beta chains share one sample of origin, sequenced in a study of identical twins. In TCRdb, the 5' RACE reads were re-called with MiXCR into one record per CDR3 protein. This sample yields roughly 260,000 distinct CDR3 sequences, of which about 7.5% are seen a single time; more than 5% belongs to the top ten. Another study also made use of these data, one on yellow fever vaccine responses in identical twins.

Sequenced input: CD8+ T cells sorted from blood. These receptors came from a woman in her late teens or twenties in good health.

V usage is TRBV3-1 and J usage is TRBJ2-1; the match to TRBD2 covers 7 bases. This CDR3 contains 19 residues. J lost 0 bases, V lost 1 base, and 12 bases had no gene match. Looked up from germline, CDR1 is LGHDT and CDR2 is YNNKEL (reference sequence). The CDR3 DNA follows: TGTGCCAGCAGCCAAGGCGGGAGCGGAGGCCCTCGCTCCTACAATGAGCAGTTCTTC. It yields the protein CASSQGGSGGPRSYNEQFF.

This clonotype has at least ten counts. The V gene is TRBV15, the J gene TRBJ2-5, with D possibly TRBD1 on 5 matching bases. Germline V gives CDR1 LNHNV, CDR2 YYDKDF (reference sequence). The CDR3 totals 16 residues. Trimming cost V 1 base and J 1 base, with 13 bases left between them. The CDR3, as DNA: TGTGCCACCAGCAGAGCTAGGGCAGGGCTCCAAGAGACCCAGTACTTC. Its protein product is CATSRARAGLQETQYF. The complete variable domain, with remaining parts taken from reference TRBV15 and TRBJ2-5, reads DAMVIQNPRYQVTQFGKPVTLSCSQTLNHNVMYWYQQKSSQAPKLLFHYYDKDFNNEADTPDNFQSRRPNTSFCFLDIRSPGLGDTAMYLCATSRARAGLQETQYFGPGTRLLVL.

This rearrangement joins TRBV15 to TRBJ2-1; D might be TRBD2 (5 bases). The germline V gene has CDR1 LNHNV and CDR2 YYDKDF (reference sequence). V was clipped by 5 bases and J by 3 bases, with 11 bases between them. This CDR3 comprises 14 residues. The CDR3 DNA sequence: TGTGCCACCAGCGAGGACTGGAACTACAATGAGCAGTTCTTC. Amino acids: CATSEDWNYNEQFF.

This clonotype was recorded a few times. The V call is TRBV7-8, the J call TRBJ2-3; D may be TRBD2 (5 bases). This CDR3 has 16 amino acids. Germline V gives CDR1 SGHVS, CDR2 FQNEAQ. Trimming took 0 bases from V and 4 from J, leaving 14 bases between them. The CDR3 DNA follows: TGTGCCAGCAGCTTAGCGGCCCTAGCTTCAGCAGATACGCAGTATTTT. Its protein product is CASSLAALASADTQYF.

The sample holds a few counts of this clonotype. The chain carries TRBV29-1 and TRBJ2-2, with 7 positions matching TRBD2. With 7 bases clipped from V and 0 bases from J, the junction kept 8 bases outside the gene matches. The CDR3 extends over 15 amino acids. Germline lookup yields CDR1 SQVTM and CDR2 ANQGSEA. In DNA, the CDR3 is TGCAGCGCCGGGGAGGGGCCTTCGAACACCGGGGAGCTGTTTTTT. Its protein product is CSAGEGPSNTGELFF.

With respect to this clonotype: A much more abundant neighbour one base away suggests this may be a read error. V gene TRBV9 combines with J gene TRBJ2-7, with 13 nucleotides matching TRBD2. Trimming at V came to 8 bases and at J to 3 bases, leaving 8 bases not matched to a gene. The CDR3 covers 15 residues. Per germline, CDR1 SGDLS and CDR2 YYNGEE. The CDR3 spells CARSSGTSGIYEQYF. The CDR3 region has the DNA TGTGCCAGAAGCTCCGGGACTAGCGGGATCTACGAGCAGTACTTC.

V and J are TRBV9 and TRBJ2-1; TRBD1 matches 9 bases. The V gene end was trimmed by 0 bases and the J gene end by 8 bases; junction bases not matched to a gene: 3. Per the germline V gene, CDR1 is SGDLS and CDR2 is YYNGEE. The CDR3 contains 14 residues. DNA for the CDR3: TGTGCCAGCAGCGTAGGGGGACAGGGTGATGAGCAGTTCTTC. Protein product: CASSVGGQGDEQFF.

This clonotype was seen only a few times. The chain employs TRBV2 and TRBJ2-7; the D is unclear. There are 11 residues in the CDR3. CDR1 and CDR2 from the germline V gene are SNHLY and FYNNEI. V shed 8 bases and J shed 3 bases, with 8 bases lying between them. CDR3: CASGRNYEQYV. Here the CDR3 DNA reads TGTGCCAGCGGCAGAAACTACGAGCAGTACGTC.

V and J are TRBV4-1 and TRBJ2-1; 8 nucleotides line up with TRBD2. V trimming: 1 base; J trimming: 11 bases; junction bases outside the gene matches: 22. The germline CDR1 and CDR2 sequences are MGHRA and YSYEKL. CDR3 length equals 19 residues. The DNA of the CDR3 is TGCGCCAGCAGCCAAGTGTTGGACAGACCTAGCGGGCCCTCCGGACAGCAGTTCTTC. This sequence encodes CASSQVLDRPSGPSGQQFF.

This clonotype was observed a few times. This sequence joins TRBV10-2 and TRBJ2-7; TRBD1 matches at 7 bases. Trimming at V came to 3 bases and at J to 0 bases, leaving 5 bases not matched to a gene. Looked up from germline, CDR1 is WSHSY and CDR2 is SAAADI. CDR3 length equals 15 residues. The CDR3 DNA reads as TGCGCCAGCAGTGACACAGGGGAACACTCCTACGAGCAGTACGTC. Protein product: CASSDTGEHSYEQYV.

This clonotype has a handful of counts. This chain connects TRBV6-5 to TRBJ2-5; D not certain. The CDR3 is made up of 18 amino acids. CDR1 and CDR2 (germline): MNHEY, SVGAGI. V gave up 0 bases and J gave up 0 bases, with 17 bases separating them. CDR3 in DNA: TGTGCCAGCAGTTACTCCGTGTCTGGTGGTATTTACCAAGAGACCCAGTACTTC. This sequence encodes CASSYSVSGGIYQETQYF.

This clonotype was picked up a small number of times. The chain couples TRBV14 to TRBJ1-4; D ambiguous. The CDR3 consists of 11 residues. The V gene's germline CDR1 is SGHDN and CDR2 FVKESK. V shed 1 base and J shed 11 bases, with 5 bases lying between them. The CDR3 loop reads CASSQGDKLFF. For the CDR3, the DNA is TGTGCCAGCAGCCAAGGGGATAAACTGTTTTTT.

This clonotype has only a few counts. The rearrangement uses TRBV20-1 and TRBJ1-5; D perhaps matches TRBD1 (5 bases). In germline, CDR1 is DFQATT, CDR2 SNEGSKA (reference sequence). Trimming left V 3 bases short and J 5 bases short, with 14 bases between. The CDR3 covers 14 residues. The CDR3 bases are TGCAGTGCTAGCTTTAAAGGGACGGATCAGCCCCAGCATTTT. Amino acids: CSASFKGTDQPQHF.

Concerning this clonotype: The CDR3 ends on some other residue instead of the conserved phenylalanine or tryptophan, so this is likely a read error. The gene calls are TRBV13 and TRBJ2-3, with TRBD2 identical over 7 bases. CDR1 and CDR2 from the germline V gene are PRHDT and FYEKMQ (reference sequence). Unmatched junction bases numbered 8, after V lost 0 bases and J lost 2 bases. There are 17 residues in the CDR3. CDR3 protein: CASSLGRGAGNTDTQYC. The CDR3 nucleotides read TGTGCCAGCAGCTTAGGCCGAGGAGCGGGAAACACAGATACGCAGTATTGT.

V gene TRBV4-1 combines with J gene TRBJ2-1; D gene uncertain. Trimming stripped 1 base from V and 1 base from J, with 11 bases between. Per germline, CDR1 MGHRA and CDR2 YSYEKL. This CDR3 comprises 16 residues. In DNA form, the CDR3 reads TGCGCCAGCAGCCAAGGAGGACGGAGTTCCTACAATGAGCAGTTCTTC. Encoded protein: CASSQGGRSSYNEQFF.

This clonotype was detected ten times or more. The chain uses TRBV15 and TRBJ2-1, with a weak D call TRBD2 (6 bases). V lost 1 base to trimming and J lost 9 bases, with 7 bases between them. Germline V gene data show CDR1 as LNHNV and CDR2 as YYDKDF (reference sequence). This CDR3 comprises 12 residues. The CDR3 DNA follows: TGTGCCACCAGCAGAGCAGCGGGTGAGCAGTTCTTC. As protein: CATSRAAGEQFF.

This clonotype was seen a handful of times. The rearrangement links TRBV10-1 to TRBJ2-1; 10 nucleotides agree with TRBD1. The V and J ends lost 11 bases and 2 bases, in that order; junction bases with no gene match: 9. The CDR3 consists of 15 residues. Germline CDR1 and CDR2: WNHNN and SYGVQD (reference sequence). The CDR3, as DNA: TGCGCCGGGGACAGGGGTTCTAGCGCCTACAATGAGCAGTTCTTC. The encoded protein is CAGDRGSSAYNEQFF.

The chain uses TRBV7-9 and TRBJ2-3, with a weak D call TRBD1 (6 bases). Germline CDR1 SEHNR, CDR2 FQNEAQ (reference sequence). The CDR3 is 15 residues long. Trimming took off 4 bases at V and 1 base at J, with 12 bases between the two ends. This CDR3 is CASSYRDIRTDTQYF. In nucleotides, the CDR3 is TGTGCCAGCAGCTACCGGGACATACGCACAGATACGCAGTATTTT.

This clonotype showed up many times. This chain links TRBV29-1 with TRBJ1-1; TRBD1 might be the D (5 bases). The CDR3 sequence is 13 residues long. Between the trimmed V and J ends, which lost 6 bases and 0 bases, there was a span of 11 bases. The germline CDR1 and CDR2 sequences are SQVTM and ANQGSEA. DNA of the CDR3: TGCAGCGTGGAGGGGTTCATGAACACTGAAGCTTTCTTT. Its protein is CSVEGFMNTEAFF.

The chain couples TRBV7-9 to TRBJ2-1; maybe TRBD2 (6 bases). Germline values: CDR1 SEHNR, CDR2 FQNEAQ (reference sequence). The CDR3 extends over 15 amino acids. V was clipped by 5 bases and J by 9 bases, with 20 bases between them. CDR3: CASSRSGHITGEQFF. CDR3 nucleotide sequence: TGTGCCAGCAGCCGTAGCGGCCACATAACGGGTGAGCAGTTCTTC.

This clonotype has ten or more counts. The CDR3 is CASSQAGQIQETQYF. The CDR3, as DNA: TGTGCCAGCAGCCAAGCAGGACAGATACAAGAGACCCAGTACTTC. J is TRBJ2-5 and V is TRBV4-2; D perhaps matches TRBD1 (6 bases). Per germline, CDR1 LGHNA and CDR2 YNFKEQ. V gave up 1 base and J gave up 2 bases, with 11 bases separating them. The CDR3 covers 15 residues.

The chain recombines TRBV5-1 with TRBJ2-1, with D perhaps being TRBD1 or TRBD2 (6 bases each). Germline values: CDR1 SGHRS, CDR2 YFSETQ. Trimming pared 4 bases from V and 2 bases from J, leaving 16 bases between. The CDR3 runs to 16 residues. The CDR3 is CASSHEGGGAYNEQFF. DNA of the CDR3: TGCGCCAGCAGCCACGAGGGGGGTGGGGCCTACAATGAGCAGTTCTTC.

A few counts support this clonotype. This rearrangement joins TRBV20-1 to TRBJ2-3; 8 bases are a match to TRBD1. The V and J ends lost 5 bases and 2 bases, in that order; junction bases with no gene match: 3. The length of the CDR3 is 13 residues. From germline, CDR1 is DFQATT and CDR2 SNEGSKA (reference sequence). CDR3 protein: CSALTGDTDTQYF. The CDR3 region has the DNA TGCAGTGCTCTGACAGGGGACACAGATACGCAGTATTTT.

This clonotype has only a few counts. The chain combines TRBV9 with TRBJ1-1; D is perhaps TRBD1 (5 bases). Germline lookup yields CDR1 SGDLS and CDR2 YYNGEE. CDR3 length equals 15 residues. V lost 3 bases, J lost 0 bases, and 12 bases lay in between. CDR3 loop: CASSDFDSMNTEAFF. The CDR3 DNA follows: TGTGCCAGCAGCGACTTCGACAGCATGAACACTGAAGCTTTCTTT.

Turning to this clonotype: One end of the junction varies from germline; a read error may be responsible. This chain joins TRBV9 and TRBJ1-5, with unresolved D. The length of the CDR3 is 14 residues. Germline-derived CDR1 and CDR2 are SGDLS and YYNGEE. CDR3: CASSPSNGGQPQHF. The CDR3 nucleotides read TGTGCCAGCAGCCCCTCAAACGGCGGTCAGCCCCAGCATTTC.

The chain employs TRBV20-1 and TRBJ1-1; the match to TRBD1 covers 8 bases. The V gene's germline CDR1 is DFQATT and CDR2 SNEGSKA (reference sequence). There are 14 residues in the CDR3. Trimming cost V 2 bases and J 3 bases; bases outside gene matches: 5. The CDR3 DNA reads TGCAGTGCTAGACCTACGGACAGGGACACTGAAGCTTTCTTT. It encodes CSARPTDRDTEAFF.

This clonotype was observed a handful of times. The rearrangement links TRBV15 to TRBJ2-5; TRBD1 is a possible D gene (6 bases). Germline-derived CDR1 and CDR2 are LNHNV and YYDKDF (reference sequence). The CDR3 consists of 16 residues. Trimming took off 0 bases at V and 5 bases at J, with 16 bases between the two ends. The CDR3 reads CATSREGGSWAETQYF. The CDR3 DNA reads TGTGCCACCAGCAGAGAAGGGGGTAGCTGGGCGGAGACCCAGTACTTC.